A single sample gave rise to the 6 T cell receptor beta chains below, sequenced in a study of beta chain features in type 1 diabetes. Antigens for these TCRs are unknown. Expressed TCRB transcripts got sequenced, as all isolated RNA was reverse transcribed. The table came from immunoSEQ multiplex PCR; TCRdb's copy has only in-frame clones and leaves some out. The sample records around 650,000 clones, around 11% being singletons. Findings of the study overall: Across all four CD4+ subsets, people with type 1 diabetes showed modestly shorter TCRB CDR3s.

Input material: naive CD4+ T cells from blood. The source of these receptors is a man aged 25 to 40 with type 1 diabetes.

This clone turned up a few times. The chain joins TRBV9 to TRBJ2-7; tentatively, D is TRBD1 (5 bases). The germline V and J ends were trimmed by 0 bases and 9 bases, with 13 bases remaining between them. CDR1 is SGDLS, CDR2 YYNGEE, per germline. CDR3 length: 13 residues. The CDR3 reads CASSVGWGTGQYF. The CDR3 DNA follows: TGTGCCAGCAGCGTAGGTTGGGGTACAGGGCAGTACTTC.

The chain recombines TRBV11-1 with TRBJ1-6, with D maybe TRBD1 (5 bases). The CDR3 length is 15 residues. Trimming shortened V by 5 bases and J by 3 bases, and 11 bases separated the two germline ends. The V gene's germline CDR1 is SGHAT and CDR2 FQDESV (reference sequence). This CDR3 reads CASSPGRNYNSPLHF. CDR3 in DNA: TGTGCCAGCAGCCCGGGGCGAAACTATAATTCACCCCTCCACTTT.

In this sample, this clone turned up a few times. V and J are TRBV7-8 and TRBJ2-7; 7 positions agree with TRBD2. The CDR3 runs 15 residues. With 2 bases clipped from V and 0 bases from J, the junction kept 4 bases outside the gene matches. CDR1 is SGHVS, CDR2 FQNEAQ, per germline. CDR3 DNA: TGTGCCAGCAGCTTAAGGGACTATCTCTCCTACGAGCAGTACTTC. As protein: CASSLRDYLSYEQYF.

This clone was observed a few times. The chain is built from TRBV10-3 and TRBJ1-5, with 10 bases identical to TRBD1. The CDR3 consists of 17 residues. Trimming took 3 bases from V and 5 from J; bases not matched to a gene: 10. CDR1 ENHRY and CDR2 SYGVKD come from the germline V gene. The CDR3 region is CAISDPGGQGSDQPQHF. The CDR3 bases are TGTGCCATCAGTGACCCTGGGGGACAGGGGAGCGATCAGCCCCAGCATTTT.

This clone was observed a few times. V and J are TRBV7-2 and TRBJ1-5; D not certain. Germline V gene data show CDR1 as SGHTA and CDR2 as FQGNSA. V lost 3 bases to trimming and J lost 11 bases, with 11 bases between them. CDR3 length: 12 amino acids. DNA for the CDR3: TGTGCCAGCAGCTTTGACCCCTCGGCCCAGCATTTT. The encoded protein is CASSFDPSAQHF.

This chain joins TRBV7-9 and TRBJ1-2; D perhaps matches TRBD1 (6 bases). CDR3 length: 15 residues. Trimming took 1 base from V and 8 from J, leaving 17 bases between them. Looked up from germline, CDR1 is SEHNR and CDR2 is FQNEAQ (reference sequence). CDR3 nucleotide sequence: TGTGCCAGCAGCTTAGAGGAATTGGGGGGCAACGGCTACACCTTC. As protein: CASSLEELGGNGYTF.